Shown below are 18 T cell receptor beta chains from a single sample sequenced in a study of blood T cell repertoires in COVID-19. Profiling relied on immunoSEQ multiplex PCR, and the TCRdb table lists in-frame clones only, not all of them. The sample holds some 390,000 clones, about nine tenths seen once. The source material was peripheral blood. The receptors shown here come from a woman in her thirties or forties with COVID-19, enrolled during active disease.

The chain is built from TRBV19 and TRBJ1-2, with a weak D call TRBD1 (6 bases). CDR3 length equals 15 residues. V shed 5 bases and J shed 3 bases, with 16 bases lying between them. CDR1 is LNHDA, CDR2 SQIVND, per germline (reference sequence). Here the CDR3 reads CASSPLGTPYYGYTF. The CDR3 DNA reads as TGTGCCAGTAGTCCCCTAGGGACACCTTACTATGGCTACACCTTC.

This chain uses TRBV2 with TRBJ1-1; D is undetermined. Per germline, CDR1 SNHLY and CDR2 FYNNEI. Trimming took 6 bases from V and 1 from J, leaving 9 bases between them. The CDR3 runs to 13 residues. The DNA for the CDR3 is TGTGCCAGCAGGGGGAGAGGGAACACTGAAGCTTTCTTT. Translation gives CASRGRGNTEAFF.

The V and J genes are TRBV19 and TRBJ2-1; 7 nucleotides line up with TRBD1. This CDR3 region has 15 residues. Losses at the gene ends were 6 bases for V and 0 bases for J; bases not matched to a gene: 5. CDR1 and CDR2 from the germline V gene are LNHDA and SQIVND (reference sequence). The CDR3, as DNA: TGTGCCAGTAGGACAGGGTGGAGCTCCTACAATGAGCAGTTCTTC. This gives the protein CASRTGWSSYNEQFF.

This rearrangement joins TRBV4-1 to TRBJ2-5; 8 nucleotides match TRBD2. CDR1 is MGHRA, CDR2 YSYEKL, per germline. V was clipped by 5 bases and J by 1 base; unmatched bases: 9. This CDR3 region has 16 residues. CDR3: CASSADLLAAQETQYF. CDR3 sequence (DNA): TGCGCCAGCAGCGCTGACTTACTAGCGGCCCAAGAGACCCAGTACTTC.

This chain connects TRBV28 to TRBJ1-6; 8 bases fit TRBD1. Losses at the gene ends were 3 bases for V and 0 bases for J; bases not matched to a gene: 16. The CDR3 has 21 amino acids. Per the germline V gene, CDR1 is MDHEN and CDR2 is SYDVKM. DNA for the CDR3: TGTGCCAGCAGTTTCGGACAGGGCAGATCTTTGTTTAGCTCCTATAATTCACCCCTCCACTTT. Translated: CASSFGQGRSLFSSYNSPLHF.

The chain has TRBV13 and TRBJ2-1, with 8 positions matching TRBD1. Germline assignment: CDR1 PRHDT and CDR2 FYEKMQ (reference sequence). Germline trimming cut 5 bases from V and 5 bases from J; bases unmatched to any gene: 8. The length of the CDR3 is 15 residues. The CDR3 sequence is CASSLNGQGHNEQFF. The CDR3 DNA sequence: TGTGCCAGCAGCCTTAACGGACAGGGTCACAATGAGCAGTTCTTC.

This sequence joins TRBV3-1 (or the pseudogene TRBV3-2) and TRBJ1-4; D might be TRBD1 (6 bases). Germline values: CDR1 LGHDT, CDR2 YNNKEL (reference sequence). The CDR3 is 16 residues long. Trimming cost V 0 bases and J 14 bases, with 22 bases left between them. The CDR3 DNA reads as TGTGCCAGCAGCCAAGATCTTTCAAGGGCAGGGGAGAAGCTGTTTTTT. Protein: CASSQDLSRAGEKLFF.

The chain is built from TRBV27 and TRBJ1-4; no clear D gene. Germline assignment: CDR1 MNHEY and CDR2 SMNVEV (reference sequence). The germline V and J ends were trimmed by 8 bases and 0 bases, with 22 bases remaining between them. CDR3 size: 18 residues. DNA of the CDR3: TGTGCCAGCCGCTCCATGGGCTTACCGAGTTCAACTAATGAAAAACTGTTTTTT. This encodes CASRSMGLPSSTNEKLFF.

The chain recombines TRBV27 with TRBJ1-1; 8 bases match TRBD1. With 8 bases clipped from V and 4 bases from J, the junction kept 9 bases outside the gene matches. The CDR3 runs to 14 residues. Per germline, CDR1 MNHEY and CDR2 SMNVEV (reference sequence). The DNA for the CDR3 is TGTGCCAGCGGACTACGACAGGGGTTCACTGAAGCTTTCTTT. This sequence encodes CASGLRQGFTEAFF.

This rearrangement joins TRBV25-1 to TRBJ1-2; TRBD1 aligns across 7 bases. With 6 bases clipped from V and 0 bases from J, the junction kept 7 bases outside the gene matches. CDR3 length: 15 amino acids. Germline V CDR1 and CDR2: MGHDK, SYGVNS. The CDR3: CASRPPGQTNYGYTF. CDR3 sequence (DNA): TGTGCCAGCAGACCCCCGGGACAGACTAACTATGGCTACACCTTC.

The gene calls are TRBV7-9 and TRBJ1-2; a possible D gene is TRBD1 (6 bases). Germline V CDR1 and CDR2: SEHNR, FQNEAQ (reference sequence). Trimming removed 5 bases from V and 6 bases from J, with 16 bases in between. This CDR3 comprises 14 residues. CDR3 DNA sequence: TGTGCCAGCAGCGTTCAGGGGTCCAGGGATGGCTACACCTTC. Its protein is CASSVQGSRDGYTF.

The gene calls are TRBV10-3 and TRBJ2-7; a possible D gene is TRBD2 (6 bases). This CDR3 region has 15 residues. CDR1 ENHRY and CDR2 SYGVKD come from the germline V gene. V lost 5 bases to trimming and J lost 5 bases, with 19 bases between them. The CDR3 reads CAISIRGAASDEQYF. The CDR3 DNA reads TGTGCCATCAGTATCCGCGGGGCAGCCTCTGACGAGCAGTACTTC.

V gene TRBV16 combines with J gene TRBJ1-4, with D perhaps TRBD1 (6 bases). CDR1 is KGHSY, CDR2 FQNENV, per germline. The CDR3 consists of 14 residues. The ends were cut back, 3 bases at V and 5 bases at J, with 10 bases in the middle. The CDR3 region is CASSQPGANEKLFF. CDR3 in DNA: TGTGCCAGCAGCCAGCCAGGGGCGAATGAAAAACTGTTTTTT.

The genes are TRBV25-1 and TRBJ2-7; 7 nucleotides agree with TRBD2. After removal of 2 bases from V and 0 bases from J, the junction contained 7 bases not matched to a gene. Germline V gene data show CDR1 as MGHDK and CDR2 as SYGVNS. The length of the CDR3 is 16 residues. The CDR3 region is CASSEPGTISSYEQYF. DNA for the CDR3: TGTGCCAGCAGTGAACCCGGGACTATTTCCTCCTACGAGCAGTACTTC.

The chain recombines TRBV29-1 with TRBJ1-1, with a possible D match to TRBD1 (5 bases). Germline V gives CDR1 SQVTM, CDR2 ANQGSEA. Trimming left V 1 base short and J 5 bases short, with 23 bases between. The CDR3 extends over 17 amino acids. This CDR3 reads CSVEAPRISWGGTEAFF. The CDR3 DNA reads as TGCAGCGTTGAAGCGCCCCGCATCAGCTGGGGGGGGACTGAAGCTTTCTTT.

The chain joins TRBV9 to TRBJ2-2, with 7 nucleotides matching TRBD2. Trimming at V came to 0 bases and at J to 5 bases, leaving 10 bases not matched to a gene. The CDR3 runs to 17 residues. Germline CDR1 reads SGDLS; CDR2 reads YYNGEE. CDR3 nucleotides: TGTGCCAGCAGCGTAGCTTTCGGACGGGGAGGGACCGGGGAGCTGTTTTTT. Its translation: CASSVAFGRGGTGELFF. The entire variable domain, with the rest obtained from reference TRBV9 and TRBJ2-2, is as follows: DSGVTQTPKHLITATGQRVTLRCSPRSGDLSVYWYQQSLDQGLQFLIQYYNGEERAKGNILERFSAQQFPDLHSELNLSSLELGDSALYFCASSVAFGRGGTGELFFGEGSRLTVL.

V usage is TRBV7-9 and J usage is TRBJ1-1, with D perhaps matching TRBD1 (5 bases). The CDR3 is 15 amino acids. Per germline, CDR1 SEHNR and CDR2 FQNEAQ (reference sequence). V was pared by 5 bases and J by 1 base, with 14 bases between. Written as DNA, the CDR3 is TGTGCCAGCAGCCAAGACCTCGGGGGGAACACTGAAGCTTTCTTT. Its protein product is CASSQDLGGNTEAFF.

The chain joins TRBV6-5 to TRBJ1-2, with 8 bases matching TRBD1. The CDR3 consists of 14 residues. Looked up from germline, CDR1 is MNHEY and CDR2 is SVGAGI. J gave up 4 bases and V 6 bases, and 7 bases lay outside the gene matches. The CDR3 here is CASRPTGAFYGYTF. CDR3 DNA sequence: TGTGCCAGCAGACCGACAGGGGCATTCTATGGCTACACCTTC.